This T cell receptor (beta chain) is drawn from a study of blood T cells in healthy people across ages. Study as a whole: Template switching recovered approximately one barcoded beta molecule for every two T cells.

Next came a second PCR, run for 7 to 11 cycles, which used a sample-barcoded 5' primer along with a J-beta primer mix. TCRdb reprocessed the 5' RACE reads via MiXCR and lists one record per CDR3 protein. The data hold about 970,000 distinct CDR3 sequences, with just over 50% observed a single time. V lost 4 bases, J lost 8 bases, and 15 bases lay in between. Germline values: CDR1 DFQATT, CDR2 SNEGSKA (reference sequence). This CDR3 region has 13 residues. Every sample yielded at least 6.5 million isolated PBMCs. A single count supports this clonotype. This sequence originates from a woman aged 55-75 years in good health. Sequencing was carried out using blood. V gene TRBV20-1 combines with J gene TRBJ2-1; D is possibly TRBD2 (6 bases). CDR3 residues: CSATAFGGDEQFF. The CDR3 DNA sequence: TGCAGTGCTACCGCTTTTGGAGGGGATGAGCAGTTCTTC.